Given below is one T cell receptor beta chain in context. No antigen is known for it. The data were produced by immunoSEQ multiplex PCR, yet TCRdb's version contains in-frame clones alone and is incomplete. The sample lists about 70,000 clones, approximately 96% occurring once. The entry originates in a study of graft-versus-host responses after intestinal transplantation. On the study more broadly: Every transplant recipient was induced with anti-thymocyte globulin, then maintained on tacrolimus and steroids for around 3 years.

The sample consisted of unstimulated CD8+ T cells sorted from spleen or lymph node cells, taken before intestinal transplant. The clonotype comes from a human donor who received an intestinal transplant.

DNA for the CDR3: TGTGCCAGCAGCTTAGACAGCTATGGCTACACCTTC. Translating it yields CASSLDSYGYTF. The rearrangement joins TRBV7-9 to TRBJ1-2, with D unclear. This CDR3 is 12 amino acids long. Germline loops: CDR1 SEHNR, CDR2 FQNEAQ (reference sequence). Trimming took 1 base from V and 4 from J, leaving 4 bases between them.